These 20 T cell receptor beta chains came from one sample sequenced in a study of beta chain features in type 1 diabetes. Expressed TCRB transcripts were sequenced, since all the RNA that had been isolated was reverse transcribed. Profiling relied on immunoSEQ multiplex PCR, and the TCRdb table lists in-frame clones only, not all of them. The repertoire holds 110,000 to 150,000 clones, with 9% to 9.5% as singletons. The material sequenced was central memory CD4+ T cells from blood. All receptors come from a young man in good health.

This rearrangement joins TRBV20-1 to TRBJ1-2; maybe TRBD1 (5 bases). Germline V gene sequence: CDR1 DFQATT, CDR2 SNEGSKA (reference sequence). The V and J ends lost 6 bases and 3 bases respectively, with 8 bases between them. CDR3 length: 11 amino acids. The DNA for the CDR3 is TGCAGTGCCGGACAAGACTATGGCTACACCTTC. The encoded protein is CSAGQDYGYTF.

This clone occurred a few times. This chain uses TRBV7-2 with TRBJ1-3; TRBD1 matches at 9 bases. V shed 4 bases and J 4 bases; nucleotides not matched to a gene: 2. The CDR3 is made up of 14 amino acids. Germline CDR1 is SGHTA and CDR2 is FQGNSA. The CDR3 spells CASSSGQGGNTIYF. CDR3 in DNA: TGTGCCAGCAGCTCCGGACAGGGGGGAAACACCATATATTTT.

The chain links TRBV18 to TRBJ1-4; 7 bases align to TRBD1. The CDR3 spans 14 residues. The V gene end was trimmed by 3 bases and the J gene end by 5 bases; junction bases not matched to a gene: 3. Per germline, CDR1 KGHSH and CDR2 LQKENI. The CDR3, as DNA: TGTGCCAGCTCACCCCCCAGGGGGAATGAAAAACTGTTTTTT. Translated: CASSPPRGNEKLFF. Full variable domain (outside the CDR3, taken from reference TRBV18 and TRBJ1-4): NAGVMQNPRHLVRRRGQEARLRCSPMKGHSHVYWYRQLPEEGLKFMVYLQKENIIDESGMPKERFSAEFPKEGPSILRIQQVVRGDSAAYFCASSPPRGNEKLFFGSGTQLSVL.

This clone was observed a few times. V and J are TRBV6-5 and TRBJ2-3; D unclear. Germline lookup yields CDR1 MNHEY and CDR2 SVGAGI. The ends were cut back, 6 bases at V and 6 bases at J, with 13 bases in the middle. The CDR3 length is 13 residues. CDR3 nucleotides: TGTGCCAGCAGGATAAGAGGCAAGGATACGCAGTATTTT. Amino acids: CASRIRGKDTQYF.

This clone was detected a few times. This rearrangement joins TRBV7-9 to TRBJ2-3, with D possibly matching TRBD2 (6 bases). CDR3 length: 16 residues. Germline V gene data show CDR1 as SEHNR and CDR2 as FQNEAQ (reference sequence). The V end was cut by 2 bases, the J end by 0 bases, with 12 bases between. The CDR3 sequence: CASSLSSGASTDTQYF. In nucleotides, the CDR3 is TGTGCCAGCAGCTTAAGTAGCGGAGCTAGCACAGATACGCAGTATTTT.

V gene TRBV11-2 combines with J gene TRBJ2-1; TRBD2 matches at 16 bases. Trimming at V came to 0 bases and at J to 4 bases, leaving 6 bases not matched to a gene. CDR3 length: 19 amino acids. Per germline, CDR1 SGHAT and CDR2 FQNNGV. The CDR3 here is CASSLDRPGLAGGYNEQFF. The DNA for the CDR3 is TGTGCCAGCAGCTTAGATCGCCCGGGACTAGCGGGGGGGTACAATGAGCAGTTCTTC. Looking up the rest from reference TRBV11-2 and TRBJ2-1 gives the full variable domain: EAGVAQSPRYKIIEKRQSVAFWCNPISGHATLYWYQQILGQGPKLLIQFQNNGVVDDSQLPKDRFSAERLKGVDSTLKIQPAKLEDSAVYLCASSLDRPGLAGGYNEQFFGPGTRLTVL.

The table lists this clone with a few counts. The V call is TRBV7-2, the J call TRBJ2-3, with D uncertain. Germline assignment: CDR1 SGHTA and CDR2 FQGNSA. The CDR3 is made up of 15 amino acids. Trimming shortened V by 1 base and J by 0 bases, and 8 bases separated the two germline ends. In DNA form, the CDR3 reads TGTGCCAGCAGCTTAGACTACACCAGCACAGATACGCAGTATTTT. It specifies CASSLDYTSTDTQYF.

This clone was seen more than once but under ten times. The rearrangement joins TRBV7-2 to TRBJ1-2, with D tentatively TRBD1 (6 bases). The CDR3 length is 13 residues. Germline CDR1 is SGHTA and CDR2 is FQGNSA. V lost 6 bases and J 4 bases, leaving 12 bases between the germline ends. CDR3: CASRAGVGYGYTF. For the CDR3, the DNA is TGTGCCAGCAGGGCAGGGGTGGGCTATGGCTACACCTTC.

The V and J genes are TRBV27 and TRBJ1-2, with 10 bases fitting TRBD1. V lost 8 bases and J lost 3; bases outside the gene matches: 6. CDR1 is MNHEY, CDR2 SMNVEV, per germline (reference sequence). The CDR3 runs 14 residues. The CDR3 is CASGLGTGDYGYTF. DNA of the CDR3: TGTGCCAGCGGACTTGGGACAGGGGACTATGGCTACACCTTC.

This clone was counted between two and nine times. V usage is TRBV7-8 and J usage is TRBJ1-3, with 7 bases matching TRBD1. The CDR3 runs 14 residues. The germline gives CDR1 SGHVS, CDR2 FQNEAQ. The J segment lost 7 bases and the V segment lost 2 bases, leaving 5 bases of the junction unmatched. CDR3: CASSLTDRENTIYF. Here the CDR3 DNA reads TGTGCCAGCAGCTTAACCGACAGGGAGAACACCATATATTTT.

The chain combines TRBV11-2 with TRBJ1-2; the D is unclear. The CDR3 contains 15 residues. V lost 0 bases to trimming and J lost 4 bases, with 12 bases between them. Germline lookup yields CDR1 SGHAT and CDR2 FQNNGV. The CDR3 region is CASSLDLAGSYGYTF. Written as DNA, the CDR3 is TGTGCCAGCAGCTTAGACTTGGCGGGAAGCTATGGCTACACCTTC.

This clone was counted a few times. The gene calls are TRBV7-9 and TRBJ2-5, with TRBD1 matching 9 bases. This CDR3 has 14 amino acids. In germline, CDR1 is SEHNR, CDR2 FQNEAQ (reference sequence). The trim removed 3 bases at V and 4 bases at J, leaving 3 bases unmatched. The CDR3 reads CASSLDRGGETQYF. CDR3 nucleotides: TGTGCCAGCAGCTTGGACAGGGGCGGAGAGACCCAGTACTTC.

This clone was detected a few times. The chain is built from TRBV4-2 and TRBJ2-3; D is unclear. The V gene's germline CDR1 is LGHNA and CDR2 YNFKEQ. The CDR3 runs to 14 residues. V lost 0 bases and J lost 6, with 10 bases in between. The DNA for the CDR3 is TGTGCCAGCAGCCAAGATCCCTTTTCGGATACGCAGTATTTT. This sequence encodes CASSQDPFSDTQYF.

The chain links TRBV9 to TRBJ1-1; possible D gene TRBD1, 5 bases. This CDR3 spans 16 amino acids. Trimming cost V 4 bases and J 1 base, with 17 bases left between them. The germline V gene has CDR1 SGDLS and CDR2 YYNGEE. The CDR3 loop is CASSPTQSTANTEAFF. CDR3 in DNA: TGTGCCAGCAGCCCTACACAGTCGACAGCGAACACTGAAGCTTTCTTT.

This chain links TRBV29-1 with TRBJ2-7, with D tentatively TRBD1 (6 bases). The CDR3 has 13 amino acids. Germline V lookup: CDR1 SQVTM, CDR2 ANQGSEA. The V end was cut by 7 bases, the J end by 2 bases, with 15 bases between. The CDR3 nucleotides read TGCAGCGCGGACATACAGGGTACCTACGAGCAGTACTTC. Translated, it gives CSADIQGTYEQYF.

This clone came up a few times. The chain uses TRBV9 and TRBJ2-3; perhaps TRBD2 as D (6 bases). Trimming removed 3 bases at V and 3 bases at J, with 11 bases between. Germline CDR1 is SGDLS and CDR2 is YYNGEE. The CDR3 sequence is 14 residues long. CDR3 bases: TGTGCCAGCAGCGAGTCTAGCGCGACAGATACGCAGTATTTT. This codes for CASSESSATDTQYF.

This clone occurred many times. The chain uses TRBV29-1 and TRBJ2-4, with 10 nucleotides matching TRBD1. J lost 12 bases, V lost 6 bases, and 11 bases had no gene match. This CDR3 spans 13 amino acids. The germline V gene encodes CDR1 SQVTM and CDR2 ANQGSEA. The CDR3: CSVGGQGRKDQYF. CDR3 nucleotide sequence: TGCAGCGTGGGGGGACAGGGGCGAAAGGATCAGTACTTC.

This chain uses TRBV7-2 with TRBJ1-4; D not resolved. The CDR3 totals 15 residues. Germline loops: CDR1 SGHTA, CDR2 FQGNSA. The V end lost 5 bases, the J end lost 3 bases, and 13 bases lay between the germline ends. The DNA of the CDR3 is TGTGCCAGCAGCCCGGGTGAAGCGGCTAATGAAAAACTGTTTTTT. It specifies CASSPGEAANEKLFF.

The chain has TRBV28 and TRBJ2-7; 8 nucleotides line up with TRBD2. The CDR3 extends over 16 amino acids. Germline V CDR1 and CDR2: MDHEN, SYDVKM. Losses at the gene ends were 2 bases for V and 1 base for J; bases not matched to a gene: 7. The CDR3 nucleotides are TGTGCCAGCAGTTTAGGCGGGACGGGGGGGTCCTACGAGCAGTACTTC. Its protein product is CASSLGGTGGSYEQYF.

This clone was detected a few times. CDR3: CASSVGIADRIWDEQYF. Here the CDR3 DNA reads TGTGCCAGCAGCGTAGGAATCGCGGACAGGATTTGGGACGAGCAGTACTTC. V gene TRBV9 combines with J gene TRBJ2-7; 7 bases agree with TRBD1. This CDR3 has 17 residues. Unmatched junction bases numbered 14, after V lost 0 bases and J lost 5 bases. The germline CDR1 and CDR2 sequences are SGDLS and YYNGEE.